This TCR beta chain was sequenced for a study of shared clonotypes between healthy human individuals. About the research overall: Donors consisted of two women and three men between 18 and 49. Per donor, CD8 memory used one plate, CD8 naive used two, CD4 memory used three and CD4 naive used three.

The repertoire was sequenced with immunoSEQ multiplex PCR; TCRdb's copy has only in-frame clones and lacks some. The sample has about 670,000 clones, approximately 75% seen once. Germline lookup yields CDR1 MDHEN and CDR2 SYDVKM. The CDR3 extends over 15 amino acids. V was pared by 5 bases and J by 1 base, with 15 bases between. Whole-study results and caveats: Among donors, clonotype sharing was expected to be affected by sequencing depth.

Regarding this clone: Its target is not known.

The sequenced material came from memory CD4+ T cells sorted from blood. Subset defined: CD45RA-negative fraction. The genes are TRBV28 and TRBJ2-7; tentatively, D is TRBD1 (6 bases). The sequence was collected from a woman younger than 45 in good health. CDR3 nucleotides: TGTGCCAGCAGTACAGGGCCGCCACATTCCTACGAGCAGTACTTC. Encoded protein: CASSTGPPHSYEQYF.